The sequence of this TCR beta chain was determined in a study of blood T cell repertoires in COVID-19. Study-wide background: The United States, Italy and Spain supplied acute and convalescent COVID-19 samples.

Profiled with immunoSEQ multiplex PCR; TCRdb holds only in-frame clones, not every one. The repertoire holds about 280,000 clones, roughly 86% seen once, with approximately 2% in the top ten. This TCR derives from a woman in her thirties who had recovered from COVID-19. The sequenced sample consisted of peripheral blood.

CDR3 protein: CASRDDRKYQETQYF. CDR3 DNA: TGTGCCAGCAGAGACGACAGAAAGTACCAAGAGACCCAGTACTTC. This chain connects TRBV6-5 to TRBJ2-5; D perhaps matches TRBD1 (5 bases). The germline V gene encodes CDR1 MNHEY and CDR2 SVGAGI. Trimming took 6 bases from V and 0 from J, leaving 14 bases between them. The CDR3 has 15 residues.